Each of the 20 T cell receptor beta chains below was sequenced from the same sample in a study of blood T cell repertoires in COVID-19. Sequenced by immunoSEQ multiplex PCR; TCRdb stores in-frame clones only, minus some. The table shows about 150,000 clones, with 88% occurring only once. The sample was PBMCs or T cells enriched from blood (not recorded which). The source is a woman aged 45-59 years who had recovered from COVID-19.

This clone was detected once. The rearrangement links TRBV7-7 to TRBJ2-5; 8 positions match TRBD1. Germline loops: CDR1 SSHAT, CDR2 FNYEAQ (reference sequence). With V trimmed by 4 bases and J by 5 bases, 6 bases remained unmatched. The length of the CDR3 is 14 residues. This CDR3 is CASSSTGDGETQYF. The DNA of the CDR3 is TGTGCCAGCAGCTCGACAGGGGACGGGGAGACCCAGTACTTC.

CDR3 bases: TGTGCCAGCAGCGAATCGGGGTCCTCCTACAATGAGCAGTTCTTC. This codes for CASSESGSSYNEQFF. The chain has TRBV7-3 and TRBJ2-1, with TRBD2 as a possible D gene (5 bases). Deletions cut 5 bases from V and 0 bases from J, with 11 bases between. The CDR3 spans 15 residues. Looked up from germline, CDR1 is SGHTA and CDR2 is FQGTGA.

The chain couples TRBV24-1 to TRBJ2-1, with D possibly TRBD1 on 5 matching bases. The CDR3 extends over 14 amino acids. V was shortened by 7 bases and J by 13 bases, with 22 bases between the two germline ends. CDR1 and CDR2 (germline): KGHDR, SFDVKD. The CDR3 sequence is CATRGSGASPEQFF. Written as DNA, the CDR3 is TGTGCCACCAGGGGAAGTGGGGCCAGCCCGGAACAGTTCTTC.

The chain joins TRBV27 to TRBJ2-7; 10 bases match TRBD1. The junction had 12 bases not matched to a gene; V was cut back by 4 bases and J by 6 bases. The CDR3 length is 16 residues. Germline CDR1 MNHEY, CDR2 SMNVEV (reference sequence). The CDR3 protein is CASSSPSRDRGFEQYF. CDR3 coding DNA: TGTGCCAGCAGTTCTCCCTCCCGGGACAGGGGCTTCGAGCAGTACTTC.

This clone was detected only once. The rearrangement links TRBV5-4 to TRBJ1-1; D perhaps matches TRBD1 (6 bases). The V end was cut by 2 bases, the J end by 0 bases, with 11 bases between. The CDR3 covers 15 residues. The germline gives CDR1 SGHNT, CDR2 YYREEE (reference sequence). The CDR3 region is CASSLAGTLNTEAFF. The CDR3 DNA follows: TGTGCCAGCAGCTTAGCCGGGACATTGAACACTGAAGCTTTCTTT.

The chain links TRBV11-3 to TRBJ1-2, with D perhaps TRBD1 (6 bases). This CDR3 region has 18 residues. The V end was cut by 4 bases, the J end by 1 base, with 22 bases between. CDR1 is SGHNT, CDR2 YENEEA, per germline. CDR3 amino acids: CASSSEKVGQIRNYGYTF. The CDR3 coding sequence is TGTGCCAGCAGCTCCGAAAAGGTTGGACAGATCCGTAACTATGGCTACACCTTC.

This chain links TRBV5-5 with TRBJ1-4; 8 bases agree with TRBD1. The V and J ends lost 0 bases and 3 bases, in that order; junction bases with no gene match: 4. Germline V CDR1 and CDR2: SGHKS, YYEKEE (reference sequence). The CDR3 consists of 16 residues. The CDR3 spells CASSLGQGAANEKLFF. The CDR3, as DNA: TGTGCCAGCAGCTTGGGGCAGGGGGCAGCTAATGAAAAACTGTTTTTT.

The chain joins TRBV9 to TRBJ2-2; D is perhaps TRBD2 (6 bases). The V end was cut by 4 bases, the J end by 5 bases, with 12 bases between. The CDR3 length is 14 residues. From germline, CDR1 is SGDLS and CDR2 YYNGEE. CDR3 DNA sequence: TGTGCCAGCAGCCTTCATAGCGGAACCGGGGAGCTGTTTTTT. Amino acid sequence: CASSLHSGTGELFF. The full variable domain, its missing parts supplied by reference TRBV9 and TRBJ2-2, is DSGVTQTPKHLITATGQRVTLRCSPRSGDLSVYWYQQSLDQGLQFLIQYYNGEERAKGNILERFSAQQFPDLHSELNLSSLELGDSALYFCASSLHSGTGELFFGEGSRLTVL.

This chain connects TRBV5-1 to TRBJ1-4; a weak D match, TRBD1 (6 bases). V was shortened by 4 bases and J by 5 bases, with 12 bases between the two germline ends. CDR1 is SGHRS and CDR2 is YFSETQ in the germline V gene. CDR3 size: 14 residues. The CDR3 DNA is TGCGCCAGCAGCCCGACAGGACAAAATGAAAAACTGTTTTTT. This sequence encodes CASSPTGQNEKLFF.

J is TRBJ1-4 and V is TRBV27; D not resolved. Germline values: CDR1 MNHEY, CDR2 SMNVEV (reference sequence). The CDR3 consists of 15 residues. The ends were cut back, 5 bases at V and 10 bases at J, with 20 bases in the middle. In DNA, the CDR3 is TGTGCCAGCAGTCCAACTCCACTAAGTCCTGGAAAACTGTTTTTT. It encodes CASSPTPLSPGKLFF.

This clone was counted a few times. The CDR3 loop reads CASTGQINQPQHF. The CDR3 DNA is TGTGCCAGTACCGGACAGATCAATCAGCCCCAGCATTTT. J is TRBJ1-5 and V is TRBV19; perhaps TRBD1 as D (6 bases). CDR1 LNHDA and CDR2 SQIVND come from the germline V gene (reference sequence). The germline V and J ends were trimmed by 7 bases and 3 bases, with 10 bases remaining between them. This CDR3 has 13 amino acids. The full variable domain, completed using reference TRBV19 and TRBJ1-5, is DGGITQSPKYLFRKEGQNVTLSCEQNLNHDAMYWYRQDPGQGLRLIYYSQIVNDFQKGDIAEGYSVSREKKESFPLTVTSAQKNPTAFYLCASTGQINQPQHFGDGTRLSIL.

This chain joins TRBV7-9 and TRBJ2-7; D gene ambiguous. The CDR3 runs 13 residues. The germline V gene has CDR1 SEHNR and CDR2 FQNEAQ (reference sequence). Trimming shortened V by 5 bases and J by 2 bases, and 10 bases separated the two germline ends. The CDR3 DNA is TGTGCCAGCAGCACTCCTCCCACCTACGAGCAGTACTTC. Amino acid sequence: CASSTPPTYEQYF.

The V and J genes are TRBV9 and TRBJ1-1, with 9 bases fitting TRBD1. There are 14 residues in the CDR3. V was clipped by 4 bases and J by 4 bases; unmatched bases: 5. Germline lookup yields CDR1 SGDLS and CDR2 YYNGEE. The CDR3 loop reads CASSRDRVGTEAFF. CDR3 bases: TGTGCCAGCAGCCGGGACAGGGTTGGCACTGAAGCTTTCTTT.

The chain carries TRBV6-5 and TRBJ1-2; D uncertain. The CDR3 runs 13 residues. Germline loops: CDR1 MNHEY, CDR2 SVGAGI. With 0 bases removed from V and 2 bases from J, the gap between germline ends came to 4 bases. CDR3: CASSYSRNYGYTF. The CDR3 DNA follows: TGTGCCAGCAGTTACTCGAGGAACTATGGCTACACCTTC.

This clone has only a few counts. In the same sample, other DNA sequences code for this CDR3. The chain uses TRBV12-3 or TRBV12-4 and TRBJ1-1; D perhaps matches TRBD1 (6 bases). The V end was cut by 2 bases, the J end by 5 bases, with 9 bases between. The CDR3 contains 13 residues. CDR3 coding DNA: TGTGCCAGCAGTTTACAGGGGAATACTGAAGCTTTCTTT. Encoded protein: CASSLQGNTEAFF.

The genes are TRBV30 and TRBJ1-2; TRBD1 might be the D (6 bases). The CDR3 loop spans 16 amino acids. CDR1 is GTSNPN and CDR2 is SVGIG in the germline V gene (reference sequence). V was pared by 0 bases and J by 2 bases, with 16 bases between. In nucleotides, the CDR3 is TGTGCCTGGAGTGTATCCCAGGAGGGGGGGAACTATGGCTACACCTTC. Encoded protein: CAWSVSQEGGNYGYTF.

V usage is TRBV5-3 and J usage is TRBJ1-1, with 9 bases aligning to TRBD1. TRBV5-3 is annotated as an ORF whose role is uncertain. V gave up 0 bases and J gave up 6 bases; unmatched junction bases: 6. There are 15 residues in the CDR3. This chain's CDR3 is CARSLEGQGCAEAFF. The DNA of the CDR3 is TGTGCCAGAAGCTTGGAGGGACAGGGATGCGCTGAAGCTTTCTTT.

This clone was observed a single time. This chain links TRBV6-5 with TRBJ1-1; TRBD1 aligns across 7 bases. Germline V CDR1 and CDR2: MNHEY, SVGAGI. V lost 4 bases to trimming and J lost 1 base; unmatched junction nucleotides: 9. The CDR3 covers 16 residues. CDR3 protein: CASSLHTGTANTEAFF. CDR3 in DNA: TGTGCCAGCAGTTTACATACCGGGACAGCGAACACTGAAGCTTTCTTT.

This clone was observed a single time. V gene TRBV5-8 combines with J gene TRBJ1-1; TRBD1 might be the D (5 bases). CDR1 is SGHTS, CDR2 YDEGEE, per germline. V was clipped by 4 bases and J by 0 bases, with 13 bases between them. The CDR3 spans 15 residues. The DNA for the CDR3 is TGTGCCAGCAGCCCCCCCGAGACAGTGAACACTGAAGCTTTCTTT. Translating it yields CASSPPETVNTEAFF.

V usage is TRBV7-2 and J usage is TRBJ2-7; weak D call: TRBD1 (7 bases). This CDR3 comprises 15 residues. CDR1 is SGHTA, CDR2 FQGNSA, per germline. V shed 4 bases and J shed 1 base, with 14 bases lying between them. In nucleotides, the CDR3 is TGTGCCAGCAGCTACGGAGGGGGCCAGTCCTACGAGCAGTACTTC. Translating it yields CASSYGGGQSYEQYF.